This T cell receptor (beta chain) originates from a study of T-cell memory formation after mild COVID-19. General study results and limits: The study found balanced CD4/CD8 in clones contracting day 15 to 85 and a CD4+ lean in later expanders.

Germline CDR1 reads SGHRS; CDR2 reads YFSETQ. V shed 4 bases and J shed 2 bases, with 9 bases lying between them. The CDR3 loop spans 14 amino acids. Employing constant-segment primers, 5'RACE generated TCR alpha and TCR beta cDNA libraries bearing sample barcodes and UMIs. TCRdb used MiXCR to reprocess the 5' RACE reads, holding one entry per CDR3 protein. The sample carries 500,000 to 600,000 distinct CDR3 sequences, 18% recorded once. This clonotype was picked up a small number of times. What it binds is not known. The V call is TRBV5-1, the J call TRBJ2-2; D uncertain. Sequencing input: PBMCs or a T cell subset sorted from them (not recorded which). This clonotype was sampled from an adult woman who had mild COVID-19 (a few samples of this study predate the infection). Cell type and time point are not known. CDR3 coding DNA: TGCGCCAGCAGCCCTAGGATCAACACCGGGGAGCTGTTTTTT. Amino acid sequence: CASSPRINTGELFF.